The 15 T cell receptor beta chains in this list originate from one sample, sequenced in a study of control samples from healthy donors and cancer patients. The protocol was immunoSEQ multiplex PCR, while the TCRdb copy is restricted to in-frame clones and leaves out a portion. The sample records 90,000 to 100,000 clones, about 87% being singletons. Material for sequencing was blood. The receptors originated from a woman aged 70-85 years in good health.

V is TRBV19 and J is TRBJ1-5, with D unresolved. The germline V and J ends were trimmed by 5 bases and 2 bases, with 13 bases remaining between them. The germline V gene has CDR1 LNHDA and CDR2 SQIVND (reference sequence). The CDR3 runs to 15 residues. The CDR3 protein is CASSLGFLGNQPQHF. The CDR3 region has the DNA TGTGCCAGTAGTCTGGGTTTTTTGGGCAATCAGCCCCAGCATTTT. The variable domain in full, with the rest retrieved from reference TRBV19 and TRBJ1-5, is DGGITQSPKYLFRKEGQNVTLSCEQNLNHDAMYWYRQDPGQGLRLIYYSQIVNDFQKGDIAEGYSVSREKKESFPLTVTSAQKNPTAFYLCASSLGFLGNQPQHFGDGTRLSIL.

This chain joins TRBV7-2 and TRBJ2-7; 9 bases align to TRBD1. The CDR3 consists of 17 residues. V lost 4 bases and J lost 8; bases outside the gene matches: 18. CDR1 is SGHTA, CDR2 FQGNSA, per germline. CDR3 nucleotides: TGTGCCAGCAGCTCCTCCCACCCCGGGACAGGGACAGCGAAGCAGTACTTC. It is translated as CASSSSHPGTGTAKQYF. Full variable domain (missing parts from reference TRBV7-2 and TRBJ2-7): GAGVSQSPSNKVTEKGKDVELRCDPISGHTALYWYRQSLGQGLEFLIYFQGNSAPDKSGLPSDRFSAERTGGSVSTLTIQRTQQEDSAVYLCASSSSHPGTGTAKQYFGPGTRLTVT.

The chain combines TRBV5-1 with TRBJ1-2; TRBD1 matches 10 bases. This CDR3 comprises 18 residues. Per the germline V gene, CDR1 is SGHRS and CDR2 is YFSETQ. V was clipped by 5 bases and J by 8 bases; unmatched bases: 21. DNA for the CDR3: TGCGCCAGCAGTCTTTTCGCACGGGACAGGGGAACGGCGTACGGCTACACCTTC. It encodes CASSLFARDRGTAYGYTF.

The chain has TRBV28 and TRBJ2-7; tentatively, D is TRBD2 (6 bases). Trimming took off 4 bases at V and 5 bases at J, with 18 bases between the two ends. From germline, CDR1 is MDHEN and CDR2 SYDVKM. The CDR3 length is 15 residues. Here the CDR3 reads CASSSPRGWADEQYF. In DNA, the CDR3 is TGTGCCAGCAGTTCCCCCCGGGGGTGGGCTGACGAGCAGTACTTC.

CDR3 DNA sequence: TGTGCCTGTCCCGGGAAATTTTCCTACGAGCAGTACTTC. It is translated as CACPGKFSYEQYF. J is TRBJ2-7 and V is TRBV30; weak D call: TRBD2 (5 bases). Germline lookup yields CDR1 GTSNPN and CDR2 SVGIG (reference sequence). V shed 6 bases and J shed 1 base, with 13 bases lying between them. The CDR3 loop spans 13 amino acids.

This clone has only one observation. The rearrangement uses TRBV29-1 and TRBJ1-5, with D hard to call. This CDR3 is built from 16 residues. The germline V gene encodes CDR1 SQVTM and CDR2 ANQGSEA. The V gene lost 7 bases and the J gene lost 5 bases, with 24 bases spanning the gap. CDR3 nucleotide sequence: TGCAGCGCTCCGAATTTCGTAAAGGTCTCTGATCAGCCCCAGCATTTT. Translating it yields CSAPNFVKVSDQPQHF.

The V call is TRBV28, the J call TRBJ1-1; 7 bases align to TRBD1. Trimming at V came to 3 bases and at J to 1 base, leaving 2 bases not matched to a gene. The CDR3 totals 14 residues. Germline V gene data show CDR1 as MDHEN and CDR2 as SYDVKM. CDR3 in DNA: TGTGCCAGCAGTTTTTGGACAGGGAACACTGAAGCTTTCTTT. This codes for CASSFWTGNTEAFF.

The chain recombines TRBV24-1 with TRBJ2-2; TRBD2 is a possible D gene (5 bases). The CDR3 has 16 amino acids. Trimming stripped 4 bases from V and 0 bases from J, with 11 bases between. CDR1 KGHDR and CDR2 SFDVKD come from the germline V gene. CDR3 DNA: TGTGCCACCAGTGACAATGCGCGGGCGAACACCGGGGAGCTGTTTTTT. This translates into CATSDNARANTGELFF.

This chain uses TRBV25-1 with TRBJ1-4; D might be TRBD1 (5 bases). The CDR3 consists of 15 residues. Between the trimmed V and J ends, which lost 6 bases and 0 bases, there was a span of 11 bases. The germline V gene has CDR1 MGHDK and CDR2 SYGVNS. In DNA, the CDR3 is TGTGCCAGCAGCCCGGGACTTACAACTAATGAAAAACTGTTTTTT. Translated, it gives CASSPGLTTNEKLFF. The complete variable domain, with remaining parts taken from reference TRBV25-1 and TRBJ1-4, reads EADIYQTPRYLVIGTGKKITLECSQTMGHDKMYWYQQDPGMELHLIHYSYGVNSTEKGDLSSESTVSRIRTEHFPLTLESARPSHTSQYLCASSPGLTTNEKLFFGSGTQLSVL.

J is TRBJ1-2 and V is TRBV6-2 or TRBV6-3; D is ambiguous. Germline V gene data show CDR1 as MNHEY and CDR2 as SVGEGT. V shed 0 bases and J shed 4 bases, with 9 bases lying between them. This CDR3 is 14 amino acids long. CDR3: CASSYSTGFYGYTF. CDR3 DNA: TGTGCCAGCAGTTACTCGACGGGGTTCTATGGCTACACCTTC.

The chain links TRBV9 to TRBJ2-6, with no clear D. Trimming removed 0 bases at V and 4 bases at J, with 5 bases between. This CDR3 region has 14 residues. Germline V gives CDR1 SGDLS, CDR2 YYNGEE. The CDR3 reads CASSVGSGANVLTF. The CDR3 region has the DNA TGTGCCAGCAGCGTAGGTTCCGGGGCCAACGTCCTGACTTTC.

The chain uses TRBV19 and TRBJ2-1, with a tentative D call TRBD2 (5 bases). The CDR3 sequence is 13 residues long. Germline CDR1 is LNHDA and CDR2 is SQIVND (reference sequence). The V and J ends lost 6 bases and 5 bases respectively, with 11 bases between them. CDR3: CASRKDGDNEQFF. The CDR3 nucleotides are TGTGCCAGTAGGAAGGACGGGGACAATGAGCAGTTCTTC.

The chain joins TRBV10-3 to TRBJ1-1, with a tentative D call TRBD1 (6 bases). The CDR3 runs to 13 residues. V was trimmed by 10 bases and J by 1 base, leaving 13 bases between them. Germline V gene lookup returns CDR1 ENHRY and CDR2 SYGVKD. CDR3 region: CANRDTWNTEAFF. The CDR3 nucleotides are TGTGCCAACCGGGACACCTGGAACACTGAAGCTTTCTTT.

In its sample, this clone was seen once. The rearrangement links TRBV14 to TRBJ1-1; 9 bases line up with TRBD1. This CDR3 has 14 amino acids. Germline V gives CDR1 SGHDN, CDR2 FVKESK. J gave up 4 bases and V 4 bases, and 4 bases lay outside the gene matches. CDR3 DNA sequence: TGTGCCAGCAGCCTCGGACAGGGGAGCACTGAAGCTTTCTTT. Translation: CASSLGQGSTEAFF.

This chain joins TRBV7-2 and TRBJ2-3, with 10 bases aligning to TRBD2. The junction had 1 base not matched to a gene; V was cut back by 3 bases and J by 1 base. The CDR3 contains 15 residues. Germline assignment: CDR1 SGHTA and CDR2 FQGNSA. CDR3 region: CASSFTSGGTDTQYF. DNA of the CDR3: TGTGCCAGCAGCTTCACTAGCGGGGGCACAGATACGCAGTATTTT. The whole variable domain, filled in from reference TRBV7-2 and TRBJ2-3, reads GAGVSQSPSNKVTEKGKDVELRCDPISGHTALYWYRQSLGQGLEFLIYFQGNSAPDKSGLPSDRFSAERTGGSVSTLTIQRTQQEDSAVYLCASSFTSGGTDTQYFGPGTRLTVL.